Listed here are 30 T cell receptor beta chains from one sample, sequenced in a study of radiation and T cells in renal cell carcinoma. Indicated time point: baseline pretreatment blood. Treatment noted: 15 Gy SBRT to primary tumor, nephrectomy 4 weeks later. Data came from immunoSEQ multiplex PCR; TCRdb stores just in-frame clones and leaves some out. This repertoire shows 130,000 to 150,000 clones, around nine tenths found once; its top ten account for around 11%. The sequencing here drew on blood, taken from a patient whose treatment included radiotherapy and nephrectomy. The source of these receptors is a woman aged 50 to 60 with renal cell carcinoma.

The count of this clone is one. The chain has TRBV7-9 and TRBJ2-1, with D unclear. Germline V CDR1 and CDR2: SEHNR, FQNEAQ (reference sequence). The CDR3 covers 13 residues. The V gene lost 3 bases and the J gene lost 4 bases, with 7 bases spanning the gap. Here the CDR3 DNA reads TGTGCCAGCAGCTTGGTACGGTACAATGAGCAGTTCTTC. Translated: CASSLVRYNEQFF.

This chain uses TRBV5-1 with TRBJ2-2; a weak D match, TRBD2 (7 bases). CDR1 and CDR2 (germline): SGHRS, YFSETQ. Trimming cost V 1 base and J 0 bases, with 13 bases left between them. The CDR3 runs to 17 residues. The CDR3 protein is CASSLMAGAPNTGELFF. The CDR3 nucleotides are TGCGCCAGCAGCTTGATGGCGGGGGCCCCGAACACCGGGGAGCTGTTTTTT.

V gene TRBV13 combines with J gene TRBJ2-5; D is perhaps TRBD2 (6 bases). Per germline, CDR1 PRHDT and CDR2 FYEKMQ (reference sequence). Trimming removed 0 bases at V and 4 bases at J, with 15 bases between. The CDR3 extends over 16 amino acids. CDR3 coding DNA: TGTGCCAGCAGCTTAGGGGACGGAGGGGCCGCAGAGACCCAGTACTTC. Translated: CASSLGDGGAAETQYF.

The rearrangement joins TRBV2 to TRBJ1-5, with D perhaps TRBD1 (5 bases). The germline CDR1 and CDR2 sequences are SNHLY and FYNNEI. The CDR3 totals 14 residues. V gave up 5 bases and J gave up 4 bases, with 12 bases separating them. CDR3 nucleotides: TGTGCCAGCAGTCTAACAGGTAGTAATCAGCCCCAGCATTTT. Its protein product is CASSLTGSNQPQHF.

The chain recombines TRBV5-6 with TRBJ1-5; D not certain. The V end was cut by 1 base, the J end by 3 bases, with 8 bases between. Germline CDR1 and CDR2: SGHDT and YYEEEE. The CDR3 extends over 14 amino acids. The CDR3 sequence: CASSLRPNNQPQHF. CDR3 nucleotide sequence: TGTGCCAGCAGCTTGAGGCCTAACAATCAGCCCCAGCATTTT. The entire variable domain, with the rest obtained from reference TRBV5-6 and TRBJ1-5, is as follows: DAGVTQSPTHLIKTRGQQVTLRCSPKSGHDTVSWYQQALGQGPQFIFQYYEEEERQRGNFPDRFSGHQFPNYSSELNVNALLLGDSALYLCASSLRPNNQPQHFGDGTRLSIL.

V and J are TRBV18 and TRBJ1-2, with D unclear. Germline assignment: CDR1 KGHSH and CDR2 LQKENI. The CDR3 is made up of 15 amino acids. V gave up 2 bases and J gave up 0 bases, with 10 bases separating them. The CDR3 protein is CASSPGASSNYGYTF. The CDR3 DNA reads as TGTGCCAGCTCACCAGGCGCCAGTTCTAACTATGGCTACACCTTC.

This clone was counted a single time. V gene TRBV19 combines with J gene TRBJ1-2, with D perhaps matching TRBD1 (6 bases). CDR3 length: 15 residues. V lost 4 bases to trimming and J lost 7 bases, with 19 bases between them. Germline V lookup: CDR1 LNHDA, CDR2 SQIVND (reference sequence). The CDR3 nucleotides read TGTGCCAGTAGTACTCAAGTCCTGGGGGCTTCTGGCTACACCTTC. This gives the protein CASSTQVLGASGYTF.

The chain links TRBV2 to TRBJ1-2; D ambiguous. The CDR3 loop spans 14 amino acids. V lost 7 bases, J lost 8 bases, and 20 bases lay in between. In germline, CDR1 is SNHLY, CDR2 FYNNEI. The CDR3 DNA follows: TGTGCCAGCACCATAATACTGGGGATGGACGGCTACACCTTC. This codes for CASTIILGMDGYTF.

The chain employs TRBV11-2 and TRBJ1-2, with 10 nucleotides matching TRBD1. Germline loops: CDR1 SGHAT, CDR2 FQNNGV. The CDR3 spans 15 residues. V shed 5 bases, J shed 4 bases, and the junction held 7 bases outside the gene matches. CDR3 bases: TGTGCCAGCAGCCTTTCGACAGGGGGCGGCTATGGCTACACCTTC. Translated, it gives CASSLSTGGGYGYTF. Supplemented by reference TRBV11-2 and TRBJ1-2, the full variable domain reads EAGVAQSPRYKIIEKRQSVAFWCNPISGHATLYWYQQILGQGPKLLIQFQNNGVVDDSQLPKDRFSAERLKGVDSTLKIQPAKLEDSAVYLCASSLSTGGGYGYTFGSGTRLTVV.

This clone appeared a single time. This rearrangement joins TRBV7-2 to TRBJ2-7, with TRBD1 identical over 9 bases. V gave up 1 base and J gave up 13 bases; unmatched junction bases: 5. The CDR3 runs 12 residues. Germline assignment: CDR1 SGHTA and CDR2 FQGNSA. Here the CDR3 DNA reads TGTGCCAGCAGCTTAGGCAGGACAGGGGTTTACTTC. It codes for CASSLGRTGVYF.

On this clone itself: One end of the junction is discordant with germline, which a read error may explain. The V gene is TRBV7-7, the J gene TRBJ2-2, with 8 bases aligning to TRBD1. This CDR3 is built from 15 residues. CDR1 SSHAT and CDR2 FNYEAQ come from the germline V gene (reference sequence). The CDR3 spells CASSHGQGDTGELFF. CDR3 coding DNA: TGTGCTAGCAGCCACGGACAGGGTGATACCGGGGAGCTGTTTTTT.

J is TRBJ2-2 and V is TRBV7-6; the match to TRBD1 covers 9 bases. Losses at the gene ends were 3 bases for V and 7 bases for J; bases not matched to a gene: 6. The germline V gene encodes CDR1 SGHVS and CDR2 FNYEAQ. The CDR3 is made up of 15 amino acids. CDR3 nucleotide sequence: TGTGCCAGCAGCTTGATGGGACAGGGAAACGGGGAGCTGTTTTTT. It codes for CASSLMGQGNGELFF.

V and J are TRBV6-1 and TRBJ1-3; D remains unclear. Germline assignment: CDR1 MNHNS and CDR2 SASEGT. The CDR3 has 14 residues. V dropped 6 bases and J dropped 0 bases, with 9 bases sitting between them. The CDR3 DNA follows: TGTGCCAGCAGACTACCGAACTCTGGAAACACCATATATTTT. Encoded protein: CASRLPNSGNTIYF.

The chain carries TRBV19 and TRBJ1-5; D is undetermined. There are 14 residues in the CDR3. From germline, CDR1 is LNHDA and CDR2 SQIVND (reference sequence). V was shortened by 5 bases and J by 2 bases, with 10 bases between the two germline ends. This CDR3 is CASSPRVGNQPQHF. CDR3 bases: TGTGCCAGTAGTCCCCGAGTGGGCAATCAGCCCCAGCATTTT.

The chain uses TRBV7-2 and TRBJ2-1; TRBD1 might be the D (5 bases). The CDR3 sequence is 16 residues long. In germline, CDR1 is SGHTA, CDR2 FQGNSA. Trimming shortened V by 3 bases and J by 4 bases, and 16 bases separated the two germline ends. CDR3 DNA sequence: TGTGCCAGCAGCTTGCCGGTTGGGGCCCTGTACAATGAGCAGTTCTTC. This encodes CASSLPVGALYNEQFF.

The chain links TRBV19 to TRBJ1-5; D remains unclear. Germline V gene data show CDR1 as LNHDA and CDR2 as SQIVND (reference sequence). Trimming removed 5 bases at V and 4 bases at J, with 12 bases between. The CDR3 totals 14 residues. CDR3 loop: CASSLGLGNQPQHF. In DNA, the CDR3 is TGTGCCAGTAGTTTGGGTCTAGGAAATCAGCCCCAGCATTTT.

This chain joins TRBV6-4 and TRBJ2-7; D is unclear. Germline V gives CDR1 MRHNA, CDR2 SNTAGT. V shed 9 bases and J shed 2 bases, with 8 bases lying between them. This CDR3 is 11 amino acids long. The CDR3 here is CASAAPYEQYF. In nucleotides, the CDR3 is TGTGCCAGTGCAGCACCCTACGAGCAGTACTTC.

The rearrangement uses TRBV5-4 and TRBJ2-3; 11 bases are a match to TRBD2. Germline V gives CDR1 SGHNT, CDR2 YYREEE (reference sequence). This CDR3 has 15 residues. The junction had 7 bases not matched to a gene; V was cut back by 4 bases and J by 6 bases. CDR3 residues: CASSLSGGAWDTQYF. The CDR3 DNA is TGTGCCAGCAGCCTTAGCGGGGGGGCCTGGGATACGCAGTATTTT.

V gene TRBV14 combines with J gene TRBJ1-4; D is undetermined. The CDR3 runs to 15 residues. The ends were cut back, 0 bases at V and 5 bases at J, with 10 bases in the middle. The germline V gene encodes CDR1 SGHDN and CDR2 FVKESK. The CDR3 here is CASSQDRRGNEKLFF. The CDR3 DNA is TGTGCCAGCAGCCAAGACCGGAGAGGGAATGAAAAACTGTTTTTT.

The J gene is TRBJ1-6, the V gene TRBV19, with D perhaps matching TRBD1 (5 bases). The CDR3 runs 15 residues. Trimming removed 5 bases at V and 10 bases at J, with 18 bases between. Germline CDR1 and CDR2: LNHDA and SQIVND (reference sequence). The CDR3: CASSPRDGLGSPLHF. For the CDR3, the DNA is TGTGCCAGTAGTCCTCGGGACGGATTAGGGTCACCCCTCCACTTT.

This clone has only a few counts. V gene TRBV7-9 combines with J gene TRBJ2-2, with 10 bases that match TRBD1. The germline gives CDR1 SEHNR, CDR2 FQNEAQ (reference sequence). V dropped 6 bases and J dropped 7; count of bases not matched to a gene: 11. This CDR3 contains 16 residues. CDR3 region: CASRQRTGGGGGELFF. CDR3 DNA: TGTGCCAGCAGACAACGGACAGGGGGAGGTGGCGGGGAGCTGTTTTTT.

The sample holds a few counts of this clone. V and J are TRBV19 and TRBJ2-1; 11 bases agree with TRBD2. Trimming took 2 bases from V and 10 from J; bases not matched to a gene: 7. From germline, CDR1 is LNHDA and CDR2 SQIVND (reference sequence). The CDR3 extends over 15 amino acids. The CDR3 DNA reads as TGTGCCAGTAGTATAAGTAGCGGGGGGGCCGAGGAGCAGTTCTTC. It is translated as CASSISSGGAEEQFF.

V is TRBV5-4 and J is TRBJ1-1, with 9 bases matching TRBD1. J lost 5 bases, V lost 2 bases, and 10 bases had no gene match. The CDR3 covers 16 residues. Germline V gene data show CDR1 as SGHNT and CDR2 as YYREEE (reference sequence). The CDR3 reads CASSLLGQGGKTEAFF. CDR3 bases: TGTGCCAGCAGCTTATTGGGACAGGGAGGAAAAACTGAAGCTTTCTTT.

The chain recombines TRBV30 with TRBJ1-1; D unclear. Germline lookup yields CDR1 GTSNPN and CDR2 SVGIG (reference sequence). Trimming cost V 5 bases and J 2 bases, with 18 bases left between them. CDR3 length: 15 amino acids. In DNA form, the CDR3 reads TGTGCCTGGCGACTGGCGTTCCAGCTAAACACTGAAGCTTTCTTT. Its protein is CAWRLAFQLNTEAFF.

V and J are TRBV6-1 and TRBJ1-5, with 7 bases matching TRBD1. The CDR3 loop spans 15 amino acids. Germline values: CDR1 MNHNS, CDR2 SASEGT. The V gene end was trimmed by 6 bases and the J gene end by 5 bases; junction bases not matched to a gene: 10. The CDR3 nucleotides are TGTGCCAGCAGCAACTATGGACAGGCCTATCAGCCCCAGCATTTT. Translated: CASSNYGQAYQPQHF.

The chain joins TRBV5-1 to TRBJ2-7; TRBD1 matches 10 bases. From germline, CDR1 is SGHRS and CDR2 YFSETQ. V was clipped by 4 bases and J by 7 bases; unmatched bases: 8. The CDR3 extends over 14 amino acids. The CDR3 coding sequence is TGCGCCAGCAGCGAGGGACAGGGGAATCGAGAGCAGTACTTC. Residues: CASSEGQGNREQYF. The full variable domain, its missing parts supplied by reference TRBV5-1 and TRBJ2-7, is KAGVTQTPRYLIKTRGQQVTLSCSPISGHRSVSWYQQTPGQGLQFLFEYFSETQRNKGNFPGRFSGRQFSNSRSEMNVSTLELGDSALYLCASSEGQGNREQYFGPGTRLTVT.

This chain connects TRBV19 to TRBJ1-2; the D is unclear. Germline CDR1 is LNHDA and CDR2 is SQIVND (reference sequence). This CDR3 has 12 residues. Trimming removed 7 bases from V and 3 bases from J, with 9 bases in between. CDR3 bases: TGTGCCAGTATCGGTCTGGACTATGGCTACACCTTC. Translating it yields CASIGLDYGYTF.

The chain employs TRBV5-1 and TRBJ1-4; a possible D gene is TRBD1 (6 bases). V was clipped by 5 bases and J by 5 bases, with 13 bases between them. The CDR3 has 14 amino acids. Germline V gene lookup returns CDR1 SGHRS and CDR2 YFSETQ. CDR3 nucleotides: TGCGCCAGCAGTATTAACACAGGGAATGAAAAACTGTTTTTT. It encodes CASSINTGNEKLFF. Combining the CDR3 with reference TRBV5-1 and TRBJ1-4 gives the whole variable domain KAGVTQTPRYLIKTRGQQVTLSCSPISGHRSVSWYQQTPGQGLQFLFEYFSETQRNKGNFPGRFSGRQFSNSRSEMNVSTLELGDSALYLCASSINTGNEKLFFGSGTQLSVL.

The chain carries TRBV5-1 and TRBJ1-3, with D tentatively TRBD1 (5 bases). The germline V gene encodes CDR1 SGHRS and CDR2 YFSETQ. Deletions cut 4 bases from V and 0 bases from J, with 8 bases between. The CDR3 sequence is 14 residues long. The CDR3 DNA is TGCGCCAGCAGCCCCGACAGCTCTGGAAACACCATATATTTT. Its translation: CASSPDSSGNTIYF.

V is TRBV11-2 and J is TRBJ2-2; perhaps TRBD1 as D (6 bases). With 1 base removed from V and 1 base from J, the gap between germline ends came to 7 bases. Germline lookup yields CDR1 SGHAT and CDR2 FQNNGV. This CDR3 comprises 15 residues. CDR3: CASSLVGQNTGELFF. CDR3 coding DNA: TGTGCCAGCAGCTTAGTGGGACAGAACACCGGGGAGCTGTTTTTT.